The sequence of this TCR beta chain was determined in a study of regulatory dendritic cells for organ transplantation. General study points: Among resting subsets, memory CD8+ cells contained the most alloreactive clonotypes. Memory T cells were less diverse than naive, with memory CD8+ most oligoclonal.

Naive CD45RA+ and memory CD45RO+ CD4+ or CD8+ T cells were FACS-sorted. Produced via immunoSEQ multiplex PCR; TCRdb's table is partial and in-frame only. The table records under 35,000 clones, about four fifths of them present only once. V lost 3 bases and J lost 5, with 10 bases in between. The CDR3 has 14 amino acids. Germline-derived CDR1 and CDR2 are SGHVS and FNYEAQ. Note on this clone: Its matching antigen is unknown.

The TCR was taken from a human donor in good health. The specimen sequenced was naive CD8+ T cells from blood. The subset: CD45RA+ naive T cells. The chain carries TRBV7-6 and TRBJ1-4, with D perhaps TRBD1 (6 bases). The CDR3 bases are TGTGCCAGCAGCTTGGGGCAGGGGAATGAAAAACTGTTTTTT. This gives the protein CASSLGQGNEKLFF.